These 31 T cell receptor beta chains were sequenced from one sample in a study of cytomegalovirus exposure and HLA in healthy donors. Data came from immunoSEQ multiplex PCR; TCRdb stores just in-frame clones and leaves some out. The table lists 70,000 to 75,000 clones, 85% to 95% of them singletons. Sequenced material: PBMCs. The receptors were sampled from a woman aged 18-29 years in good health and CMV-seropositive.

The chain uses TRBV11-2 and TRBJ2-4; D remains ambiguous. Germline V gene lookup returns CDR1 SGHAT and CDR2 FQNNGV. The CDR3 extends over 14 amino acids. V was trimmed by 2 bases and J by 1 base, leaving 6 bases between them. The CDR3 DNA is TGTGCCAGCAGCTTACAGAGGGCCAAAAACATTCAGTACTTC. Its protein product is CASSLQRAKNIQYF.

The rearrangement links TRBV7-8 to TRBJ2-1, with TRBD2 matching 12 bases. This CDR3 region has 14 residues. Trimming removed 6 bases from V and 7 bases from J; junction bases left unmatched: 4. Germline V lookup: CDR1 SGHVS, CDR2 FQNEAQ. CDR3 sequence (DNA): TGTGCCAGCAGAAGGACTAGCGGGGAGAATGAGCAGTTCTTC. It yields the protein CASRRTSGENEQFF.

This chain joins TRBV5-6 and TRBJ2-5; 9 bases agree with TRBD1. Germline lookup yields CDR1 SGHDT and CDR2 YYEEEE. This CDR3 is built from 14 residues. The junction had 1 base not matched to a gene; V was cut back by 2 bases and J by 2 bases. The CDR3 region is CASSFDRGQETQYF. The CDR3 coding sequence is TGTGCCAGCAGCTTCGACAGGGGGCAAGAGACCCAGTACTTC.

CDR3 region: CASRGSQYNEQFF. CDR3 in DNA: TGTGCCAGTCGAGGGAGCCAGTACAATGAGCAGTTCTTC. The chain links TRBV19 to TRBJ2-1, with D perhaps matching TRBD2 (5 bases). V was trimmed by 8 bases and J by 4 bases, leaving 12 bases between them. This CDR3 is built from 13 residues. Germline values: CDR1 LNHDA, CDR2 SQIVND (reference sequence).

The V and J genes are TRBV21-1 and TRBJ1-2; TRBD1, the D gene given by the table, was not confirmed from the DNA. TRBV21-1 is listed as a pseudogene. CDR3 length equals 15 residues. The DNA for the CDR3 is TGTGCCAGCAGCCTCCGGGACAGGGGGCGCAGAGGCTACACCTTC. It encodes CASSLRDRGRRGYTF.

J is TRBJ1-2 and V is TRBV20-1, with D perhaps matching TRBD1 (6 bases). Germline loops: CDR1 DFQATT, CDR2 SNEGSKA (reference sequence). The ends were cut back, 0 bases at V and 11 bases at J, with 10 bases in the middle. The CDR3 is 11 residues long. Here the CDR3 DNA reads TGCAGTGCTAGAGAACTGGACAGATACACCTTC. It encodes CSARELDRYTF.

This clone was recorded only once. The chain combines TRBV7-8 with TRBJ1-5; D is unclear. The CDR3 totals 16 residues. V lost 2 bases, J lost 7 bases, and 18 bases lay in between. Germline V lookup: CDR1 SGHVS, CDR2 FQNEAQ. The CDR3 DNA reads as TGTGCCAGCAGCTTAAGTATGGGAGTGCCGGGCCAGCCCCAGCATTTT. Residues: CASSLSMGVPGQPQHF. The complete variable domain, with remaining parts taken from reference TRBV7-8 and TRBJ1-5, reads GAGVSQSPRYKVAKRGQDVALRCDPISGHVSLFWYQQALGQGPEFLTYFQNEAQLDKSGLPSDRFFAERPEGSVSTLKIQRTQQEDSAVYLCASSLSMGVPGQPQHFGDGTRLSIL.

Here the CDR3 reads CASSYSGAGANVLTF. The CDR3 DNA follows: TGTGCCAGCAGTTACTCCGGTGCTGGGGCCAACGTCCTGACTTTC. The V call is TRBV6-5, the J call TRBJ2-6; D unresolved. V shed 0 bases and J shed 2 bases, with 5 bases lying between them. CDR3 length: 15 residues. Per the germline V gene, CDR1 is MNHEY and CDR2 is SVGAGI.

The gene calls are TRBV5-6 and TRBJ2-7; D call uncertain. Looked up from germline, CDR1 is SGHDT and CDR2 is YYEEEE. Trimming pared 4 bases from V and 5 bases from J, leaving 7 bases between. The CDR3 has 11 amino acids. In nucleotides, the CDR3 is TGTGCCAGCAGCCTCTTCGACGAGCAGTACTTC. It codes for CASSLFDEQYF.

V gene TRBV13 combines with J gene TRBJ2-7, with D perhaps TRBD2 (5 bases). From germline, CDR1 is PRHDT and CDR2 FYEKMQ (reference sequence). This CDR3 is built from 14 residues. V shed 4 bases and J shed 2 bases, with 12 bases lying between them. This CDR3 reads CASSSGLGTYEQYF. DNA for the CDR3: TGTGCCAGCAGCTCAGGACTGGGCACCTACGAGCAGTACTTC.

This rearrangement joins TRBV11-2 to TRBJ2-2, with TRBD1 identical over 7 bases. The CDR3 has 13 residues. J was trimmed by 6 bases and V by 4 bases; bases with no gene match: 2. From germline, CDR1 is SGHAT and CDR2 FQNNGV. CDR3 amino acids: CASSSQGAGELFF. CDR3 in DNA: TGTGCCAGCAGCTCTCAGGGGGCCGGGGAGCTGTTTTTT.

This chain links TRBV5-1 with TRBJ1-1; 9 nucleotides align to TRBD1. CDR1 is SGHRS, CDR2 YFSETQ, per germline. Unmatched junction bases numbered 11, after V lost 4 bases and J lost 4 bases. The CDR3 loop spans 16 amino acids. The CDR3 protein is CASSNRPTGGGTEAFF. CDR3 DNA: TGCGCCAGCAGCAACCGCCCGACAGGGGGTGGCACTGAAGCTTTCTTT.

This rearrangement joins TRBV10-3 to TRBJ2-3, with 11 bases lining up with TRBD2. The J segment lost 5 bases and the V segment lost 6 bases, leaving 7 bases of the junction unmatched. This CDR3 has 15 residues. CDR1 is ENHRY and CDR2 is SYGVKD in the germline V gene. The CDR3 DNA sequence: TGTGCCATCAGCATAGCGGGGGGGCGAAGAGATACGCAGTATTTT. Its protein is CAISIAGGRRDTQYF.

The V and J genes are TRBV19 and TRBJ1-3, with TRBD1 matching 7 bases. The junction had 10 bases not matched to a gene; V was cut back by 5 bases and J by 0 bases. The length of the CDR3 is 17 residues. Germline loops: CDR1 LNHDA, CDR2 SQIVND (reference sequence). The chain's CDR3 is CASSFLQTGVSGNTIYF. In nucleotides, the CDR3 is TGTGCCAGTAGTTTCCTACAAACAGGGGTCTCTGGAAACACCATATATTTT.

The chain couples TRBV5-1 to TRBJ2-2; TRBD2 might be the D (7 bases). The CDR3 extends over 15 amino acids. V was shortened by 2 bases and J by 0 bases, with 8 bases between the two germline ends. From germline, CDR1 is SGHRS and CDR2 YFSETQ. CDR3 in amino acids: CASSLGGANTGELFF. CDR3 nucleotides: TGCGCCAGCAGCTTAGGGGGGGCGAACACCGGGGAGCTGTTTTTT.

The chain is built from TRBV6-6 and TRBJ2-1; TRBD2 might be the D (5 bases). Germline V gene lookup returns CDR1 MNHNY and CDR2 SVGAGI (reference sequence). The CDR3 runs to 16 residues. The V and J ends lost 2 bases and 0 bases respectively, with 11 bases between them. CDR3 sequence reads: CASSYDMGSSYNEQFF. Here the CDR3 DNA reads TGTGCCAGCAGTTACGATATGGGGAGCTCCTACAATGAGCAGTTCTTC.

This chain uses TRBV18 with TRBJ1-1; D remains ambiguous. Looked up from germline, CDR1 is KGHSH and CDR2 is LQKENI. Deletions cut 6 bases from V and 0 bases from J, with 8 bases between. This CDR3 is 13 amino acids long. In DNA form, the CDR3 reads TGTGCCAGCTCCCGCGAGGTGAACACTGAAGCTTTCTTT. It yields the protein CASSREVNTEAFF.

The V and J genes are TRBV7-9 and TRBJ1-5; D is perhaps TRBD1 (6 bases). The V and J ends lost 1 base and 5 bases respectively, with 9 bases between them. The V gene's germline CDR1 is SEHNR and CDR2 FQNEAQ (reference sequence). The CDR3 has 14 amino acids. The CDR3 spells CASSLGQAYQPQHF. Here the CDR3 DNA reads TGTGCCAGCAGCTTAGGACAGGCCTATCAGCCCCAGCATTTT.

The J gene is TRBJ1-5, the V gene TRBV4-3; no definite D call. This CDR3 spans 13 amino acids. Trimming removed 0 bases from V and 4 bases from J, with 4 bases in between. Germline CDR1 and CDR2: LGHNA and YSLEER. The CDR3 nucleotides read TGCGCCAGCAGCCAAGATCAAAATCAGCCCCAGCATTTT. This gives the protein CASSQDQNQPQHF.

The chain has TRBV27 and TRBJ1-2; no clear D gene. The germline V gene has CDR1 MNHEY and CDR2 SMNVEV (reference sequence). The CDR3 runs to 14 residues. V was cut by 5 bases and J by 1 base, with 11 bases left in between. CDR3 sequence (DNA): TGTGCCAGCAGTCCCCGGCGACTTAACTATGGCTACACCTTC. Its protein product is CASSPRRLNYGYTF.

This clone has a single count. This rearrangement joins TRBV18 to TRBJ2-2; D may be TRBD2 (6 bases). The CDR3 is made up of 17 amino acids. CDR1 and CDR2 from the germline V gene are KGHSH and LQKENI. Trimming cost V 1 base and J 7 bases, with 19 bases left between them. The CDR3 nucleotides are TGTGCCAGCTCACCACGCGCTAGCGCGACCTATGGCGGGGAGCTGTTTTTT. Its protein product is CASSPRASATYGGELFF.

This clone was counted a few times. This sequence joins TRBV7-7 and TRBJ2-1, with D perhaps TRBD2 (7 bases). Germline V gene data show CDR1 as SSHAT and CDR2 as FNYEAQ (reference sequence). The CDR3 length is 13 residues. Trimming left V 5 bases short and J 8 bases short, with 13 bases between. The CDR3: CASSPGGLDEQFF. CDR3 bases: TGTGCCAGCAGCCCCGGGGGGCTGGATGAGCAGTTCTTC.

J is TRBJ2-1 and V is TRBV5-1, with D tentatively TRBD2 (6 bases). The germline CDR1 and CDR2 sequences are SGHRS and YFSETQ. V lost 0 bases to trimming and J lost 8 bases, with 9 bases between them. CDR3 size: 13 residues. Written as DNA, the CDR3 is TGCGCCAGCAGCTTGGCCAGGGACTATGAGCAGTTCTTC. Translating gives CASSLARDYEQFF.

In DNA form, the CDR3 reads TGTGCCAGCAGCAACCTGGGGACTCAAAATAATGAAAAACTGTTTTTT. Translated, it gives CASSNLGTQNNEKLFF. This chain links TRBV11-2 with TRBJ1-4; a possible D gene is TRBD1 (5 bases). The CDR3 extends over 16 amino acids. V gave up 5 bases and J gave up 4 bases, with 17 bases separating them. Germline loops: CDR1 SGHAT, CDR2 FQNNGV. The full variable domain, rest sourced from reference TRBV11-2 and TRBJ1-4, is EAGVAQSPRYKIIEKRQSVAFWCNPISGHATLYWYQQILGQGPKLLIQFQNNGVVDDSQLPKDRFSAERLKGVDSTLKIQPAKLEDSAVYLCASSNLGTQNNEKLFFGSGTQLSVL.

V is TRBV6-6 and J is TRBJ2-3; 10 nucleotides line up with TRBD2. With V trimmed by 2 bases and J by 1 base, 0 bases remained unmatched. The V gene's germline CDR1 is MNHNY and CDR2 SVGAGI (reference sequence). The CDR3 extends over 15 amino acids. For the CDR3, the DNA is TGTGCCAGCAGTTACCTAGCGGGGGGCACAGATACGCAGTATTTT. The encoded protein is CASSYLAGGTDTQYF.

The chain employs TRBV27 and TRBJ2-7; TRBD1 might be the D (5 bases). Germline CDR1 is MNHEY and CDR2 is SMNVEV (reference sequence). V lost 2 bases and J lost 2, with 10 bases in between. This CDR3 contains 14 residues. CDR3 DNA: TGTGCCAGCAGTTTAAAGACAGAAGCCTACGAGCAGTACTTC. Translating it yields CASSLKTEAYEQYF.

The CDR3 loop is CASTSTGAGYGYTF. The DNA of the CDR3 is TGTGCCAGCACCTCGACAGGGGCGGGATATGGCTACACCTTC. The chain employs TRBV2 and TRBJ1-2; 8 bases are a match to TRBD1. CDR1 SNHLY and CDR2 FYNNEI come from the germline V gene. V was pared by 7 bases and J by 5 bases, with 9 bases of the junction left unmatched. CDR3 length: 14 residues.

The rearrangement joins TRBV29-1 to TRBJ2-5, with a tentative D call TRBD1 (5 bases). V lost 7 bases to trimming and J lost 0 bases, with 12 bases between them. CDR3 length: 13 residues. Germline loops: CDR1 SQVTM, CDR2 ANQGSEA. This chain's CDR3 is CSAVRVYQETQYF. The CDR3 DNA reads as TGCAGCGCTGTCAGGGTATACCAAGAGACCCAGTACTTC.

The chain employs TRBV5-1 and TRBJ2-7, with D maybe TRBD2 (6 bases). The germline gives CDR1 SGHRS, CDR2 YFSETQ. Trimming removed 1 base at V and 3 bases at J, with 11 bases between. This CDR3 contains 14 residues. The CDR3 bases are TGCGCCAGCAGCTTGTACGCGGGGAACTACGAGCAGTACTTC. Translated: CASSLYAGNYEQYF.

CDR3 loop: CASSPHGARDTEAFF. DNA for the CDR3: TGTGCCAGCAGCCCGCATGGGGCTAGGGACACTGAAGCTTTCTTT. The chain has TRBV7-8 and TRBJ1-1; a possible D gene is TRBD1 (5 bases). The germline V gene encodes CDR1 SGHVS and CDR2 FQNEAQ. This CDR3 contains 15 residues. Trimming took 5 bases from V and 3 from J, leaving 16 bases between them.

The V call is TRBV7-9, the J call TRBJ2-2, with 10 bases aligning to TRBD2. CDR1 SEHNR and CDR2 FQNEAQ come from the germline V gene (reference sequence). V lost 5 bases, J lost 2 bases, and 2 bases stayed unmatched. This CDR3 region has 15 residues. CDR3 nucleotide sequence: TGTGCCAGCAGCGGACTAGCGGTAAACACCGGGGAGCTGTTTTTT. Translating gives CASSGLAVNTGELFF.